The 16 T cell receptor beta chains below all came from one sample that was sequenced in a study of naive and memory T cell subsets. Two oligonucleotides, mixed equimolar, formed the beta constant-region primer covering TRBC1 and TRBC2. Via MiXCR, TCRdb re-called the UMI-ligation and nested PCR reads, giving one row per CDR3 protein. The table has about 85,000 distinct CDR3 sequences, 13% seen once; the top ten hold 0.9% to 0.95%. The specimen was central memory CD4+ T cells from blood. The receptors derive from a human donor in good health.

This clonotype was recorded once. This sequence joins TRBV4-2 and TRBJ2-1; the match to TRBD2 covers 10 bases. The CDR3 contains 20 residues. V was pared by 4 bases and J by 0 bases, with 15 bases of the junction left unmatched. CDR1 is LGHNA and CDR2 is YNFKEQ in the germline V gene. DNA for the CDR3: TGTGCCAGCAGCCGACAGACCCTAGCGGGAGTTTCTAGCTCCTACAATGAGCAGTTCTTC. As protein: CASSRQTLAGVSSSYNEQFF.

The chain's CDR3 is CASSYEGPGSPLHF. CDR3 DNA: TGTGCCAGCAGCTACGAGGGCCCGGGGTCACCCCTCCACTTT. The chain uses TRBV14 and TRBJ1-6; unclear D gene. V was pared by 5 bases and J by 10 bases, with 15 bases between. Germline V lookup: CDR1 SGHDN, CDR2 FVKESK. The CDR3 runs to 14 residues. Supplemented by reference TRBV14 and TRBJ1-6, the full variable domain reads EAGVTQFPSHSVIEKGQTVTLRCDPISGHDNLYWYRRVMGKEIKFLLHFVKESKQDESGMPNNRFLAERTGGTYSTLKVQPAELEDSGVYFCASSYEGPGSPLHFGNGTRLTVT.

This clonotype has only a few counts. The rearrangement links TRBV7-2 to TRBJ1-1; 7 nucleotides line up with TRBD1. The trim removed 5 bases at V and 4 bases at J, leaving 4 bases unmatched. The germline V gene has CDR1 SGHTA and CDR2 FQGNSA. The CDR3 totals 13 residues. In DNA, the CDR3 is TGTGCCAGCAGCCCAGGGGGGTCCACTGAAGCTTTCTTT. It is translated as CASSPGGSTEAFF.

This chain connects TRBV20-1 to TRBJ2-1; TRBD2 matches 8 bases. The CDR3 sequence is 19 residues long. With 2 bases clipped from V and 3 bases from J, the junction kept 18 bases outside the gene matches. CDR1 and CDR2 (germline): DFQATT, SNEGSKA (reference sequence). CDR3 nucleotide sequence: TGCAGTGCTAGACGACTTCCGCAGACGGGGGGGTCCTTCTACAATGAGCAGTTCTTC. Protein product: CSARRLPQTGGSFYNEQFF.

This clonotype was observed many times. V gene TRBV7-8 combines with J gene TRBJ2-5; 7 bases map to TRBD1. The V gene end was trimmed by 1 base and the J gene end by 4 bases; junction bases not matched to a gene: 6. The CDR3 consists of 15 residues. From germline, CDR1 is SGHVS and CDR2 FQNEAQ. CDR3 nucleotides: TGTGCCAGCAGCTTAGGAAACAGGGGCGGAGAGACCCAGTACTTC. It yields the protein CASSLGNRGGETQYF.

The genes are TRBV7-2 and TRBJ2-3; D gene uncertain. Trimming took 5 bases from V and 2 from J, leaving 14 bases between them. Germline V gives CDR1 SGHTA, CDR2 FQGNSA. The CDR3 is made up of 15 amino acids. CDR3 region: CASSPGWGPTDTQYF. CDR3 nucleotide sequence: TGTGCCAGCAGCCCGGGCTGGGGTCCCACAGATACGCAGTATTTT. Combining the CDR3 with reference TRBV7-2 and TRBJ2-3 gives the whole variable domain GAGVSQSPSNKVTEKGKDVELRCDPISGHTALYWYRQSLGQGLEFLIYFQGNSAPDKSGLPSDRFSAERTGGSVSTLTIQRTQQEDSAVYLCASSPGWGPTDTQYFGPGTRLTVL.

The rearrangement links TRBV6-6 to TRBJ2-7; no definite D call. Between the trimmed V and J ends, which lost 6 bases and 0 bases, there was a span of 12 bases. The germline V gene encodes CDR1 MNHNY and CDR2 SVGAGI (reference sequence). The CDR3 is 14 residues long. The CDR3 bases are TGTGCCAGCAGCTCCCATTGGAGCTCCTACGAGCAGTACTTC. Protein: CASSSHWSSYEQYF.

This clonotype was observed a handful of times. V is TRBV6-6 and J is TRBJ2-3; 10 bases match TRBD2. Trimming cost V 9 bases and J 0 bases; bases outside gene matches: 3. This CDR3 region has 14 residues. Germline values: CDR1 MNHNY, CDR2 SVGAGI (reference sequence). CDR3 sequence (DNA): TGTGCCAGTCATAGCGGGAGGAGCACAGATACGCAGTATTTT. Protein product: CASHSGRSTDTQYF.

The rearrangement uses TRBV27 and TRBJ1-4; D uncertain. The V and J ends lost 3 bases and 8 bases respectively, with 19 bases between them. The CDR3 contains 16 residues. Germline CDR1 reads MNHEY; CDR2 reads SMNVEV (reference sequence). The CDR3, as DNA: TGTGCCAGCAGTTTCCTTACCGGGCCCTCGAAGGAAAAACTGTTTTTT. This codes for CASSFLTGPSKEKLFF.

This clonotype has a handful of counts. The chain is built from TRBV7-2 and TRBJ1-2; D is unresolved. From germline, CDR1 is SGHTA and CDR2 FQGNSA. The CDR3 extends over 13 amino acids. V was clipped by 4 bases and J by 5 bases, with 11 bases between them. The CDR3 is CASSSSAIYGYTF. In DNA, the CDR3 is TGTGCCAGCAGCTCGTCGGCGATTTATGGCTACACCTTC.

This clonotype appeared many times. This chain joins TRBV29-1 and TRBJ2-3; a possible D gene is TRBD2 (6 bases). The V gene's germline CDR1 is SQVTM and CDR2 ANQGSEA. CDR3 length: 16 residues. Trimming left V 8 bases short and J 2 bases short, with 23 bases between. The CDR3 DNA is TGCAGCATCCCGAGGTGGGACTCGCTAAACACAGATACGCAGTATTTT. Amino acids: CSIPRWDSLNTDTQYF.

Turning to this clonotype: Possible read error: a much larger clone is one base away. The chain employs TRBV6-6 and TRBJ2-5; D ambiguous. The CDR3 runs to 14 residues. Germline CDR1 MNHNY, CDR2 SVGAGI (reference sequence). The V gene lost 6 bases and the J gene lost 4 bases, with 15 bases spanning the gap. The CDR3 loop reads CASSNAGRGETQYF. In DNA form, the CDR3 reads TGTGCCAGCAGCAACGCTGGCCGAGGAGAGACCCAGTACTTC.

At least ten counts were recorded for this clonotype. The chain uses TRBV18 and TRBJ1-1, with 9 bases lining up with TRBD1. The V and J ends lost 3 bases and 6 bases, in that order; junction bases with no gene match: 14. The CDR3 spans 17 residues. In germline, CDR1 is KGHSH, CDR2 LQKENI. CDR3 amino acids: CASSPIASGQGGSEAFF. Here the CDR3 DNA reads TGTGCCAGCTCACCGATCGCGTCGGGACAGGGTGGATCTGAAGCTTTCTTT.

The J gene is TRBJ2-3, the V gene TRBV14; no clear D. The CDR3 extends over 12 amino acids. V was shortened by 1 base and J by 8 bases, with 7 bases between the two germline ends. The germline V gene has CDR1 SGHDN and CDR2 FVKESK. The CDR3 DNA reads TGTGCCAGCAGCCAAGTAGGCGGTACGCAGTATTTT. It translates to CASSQVGGTQYF.

This clonotype was picked up many times. J is TRBJ1-1 and V is TRBV7-3, with D possibly matching TRBD1 (5 bases). Trimming left V 5 bases short and J 1 base short, with 8 bases between. Germline V gene sequence: CDR1 SGHTA, CDR2 FQGTGA. The CDR3 is 13 residues long. CDR3 protein: CASSPTENTEAFF. The CDR3 DNA reads as TGTGCCAGCAGCCCGACAGAGAACACTGAAGCTTTCTTT.

The chain is built from TRBV20-1 and TRBJ1-5; D ambiguous. V gave up 2 bases and J gave up 0 bases, with 11 bases separating them. CDR1 and CDR2 from the germline V gene are DFQATT and SNEGSKA (reference sequence). This CDR3 is built from 15 residues. The CDR3 nucleotides are TGCAGTGCTAGAAACAGTGACTATAGCAATCAGCCCCAGCATTTT. Its protein is CSARNSDYSNQPQHF.